The sample holds a few counts of the clone carrying this T cell receptor (beta chain). Its antigen is undetermined. V lost 2 bases to trimming and J lost 2 bases, with 10 bases between them. This CDR3 has 14 residues. CDR1 is MNHEY and CDR2 is SVGEGT in the germline V gene. The data stem from a study of T cells after yellow fever vaccination. TCRdb reanalysed the 5' RACE reads using MiXCR and keeps one entry per CDR3 protein. Here the sample spans over 300,000 distinct CDR3 sequences, around 3.6% being singletons. Study-wide points: There was a possibility that FACS-sorted repertoires contained abundant clonotypes contaminating from the bulk population.

The sequence was obtained from a man younger than 30 who received the YFV17D yellow fever vaccine. The rearrangement uses TRBV6-2 or TRBV6-3 and TRBJ2-7; D gene unclear. Sequenced material: PBMCs, taken on the day of the yellow fever booster vaccination. In nucleotides, the CDR3 is TGTGCCAGCAGTTACCTCCTTAACCCCTACGAGCAGTACGTC. It is translated as CASSYLLNPYEQYV.